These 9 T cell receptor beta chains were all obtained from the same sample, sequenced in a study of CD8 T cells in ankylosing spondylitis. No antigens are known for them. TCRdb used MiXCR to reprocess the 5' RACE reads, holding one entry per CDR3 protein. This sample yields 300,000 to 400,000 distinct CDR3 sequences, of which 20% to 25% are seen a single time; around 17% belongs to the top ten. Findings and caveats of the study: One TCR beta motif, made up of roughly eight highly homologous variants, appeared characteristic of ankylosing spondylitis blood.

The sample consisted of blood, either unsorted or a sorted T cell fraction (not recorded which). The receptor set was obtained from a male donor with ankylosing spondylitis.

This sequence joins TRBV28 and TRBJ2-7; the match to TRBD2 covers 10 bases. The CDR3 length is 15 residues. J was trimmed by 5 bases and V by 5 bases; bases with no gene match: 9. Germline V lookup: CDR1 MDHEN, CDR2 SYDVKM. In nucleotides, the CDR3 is TGTGCCAGCAGTGAGGCCCTAGCGGGAGATCACGAGCAGTACTTC. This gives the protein CASSEALAGDHEQYF.

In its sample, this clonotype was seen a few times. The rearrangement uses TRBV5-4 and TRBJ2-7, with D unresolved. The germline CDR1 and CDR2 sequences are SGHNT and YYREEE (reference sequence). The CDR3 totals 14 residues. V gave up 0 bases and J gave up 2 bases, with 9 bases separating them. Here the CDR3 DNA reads TGTGCCAGCAGCTTGGATCGAGAAGCCTACGAGCAGTACTTC. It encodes CASSLDREAYEQYF.

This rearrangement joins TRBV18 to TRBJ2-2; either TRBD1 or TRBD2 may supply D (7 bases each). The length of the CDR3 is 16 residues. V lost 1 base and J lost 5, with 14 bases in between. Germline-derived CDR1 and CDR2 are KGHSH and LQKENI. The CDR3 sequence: CASSPQGGGLTGELFF. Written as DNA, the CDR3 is TGTGCCAGCTCACCACAGGGAGGGGGCCTGACCGGGGAGCTGTTTTTT.

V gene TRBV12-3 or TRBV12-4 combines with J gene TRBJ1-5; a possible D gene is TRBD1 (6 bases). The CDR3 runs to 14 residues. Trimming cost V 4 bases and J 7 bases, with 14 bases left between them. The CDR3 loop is CASSSQGLGQPQHF. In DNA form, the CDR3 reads TGTGCCAGCAGTTCCCAGGGGTTGGGGCAGCCCCAGCATTTT.

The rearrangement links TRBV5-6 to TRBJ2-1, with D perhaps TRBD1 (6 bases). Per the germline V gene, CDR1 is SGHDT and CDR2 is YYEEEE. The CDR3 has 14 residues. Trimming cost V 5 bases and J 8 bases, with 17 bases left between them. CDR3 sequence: CASRPIQGMDEQFF. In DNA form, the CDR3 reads TGTGCCAGCAGACCCATACAGGGAATGGATGAGCAGTTCTTC.

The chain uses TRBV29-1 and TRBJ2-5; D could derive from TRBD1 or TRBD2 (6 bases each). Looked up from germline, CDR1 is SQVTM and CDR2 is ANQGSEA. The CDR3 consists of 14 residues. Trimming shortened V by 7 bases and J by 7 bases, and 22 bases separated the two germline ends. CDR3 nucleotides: TGCAGCGCCCGGAGGGGGTTTCCCTCTGGGACCCAGTACTTC. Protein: CSARRGFPSGTQYF.

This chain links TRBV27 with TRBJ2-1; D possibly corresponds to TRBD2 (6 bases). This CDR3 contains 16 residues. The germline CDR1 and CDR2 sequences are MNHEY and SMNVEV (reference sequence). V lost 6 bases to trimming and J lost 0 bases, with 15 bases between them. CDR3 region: CASSPLGTPSYNEQFF. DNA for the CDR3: TGTGCCAGCAGCCCCTTAGGGACTCCCTCCTACAATGAGCAGTTCTTC.

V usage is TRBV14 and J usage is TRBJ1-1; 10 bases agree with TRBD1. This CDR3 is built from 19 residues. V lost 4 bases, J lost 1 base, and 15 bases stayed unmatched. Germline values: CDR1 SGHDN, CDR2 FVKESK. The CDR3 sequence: CASSRRFGTDRGRNTEAFF. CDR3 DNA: TGTGCCAGCAGCCGAAGATTTGGGACGGACAGGGGGAGGAACACTGAAGCTTTCTTT. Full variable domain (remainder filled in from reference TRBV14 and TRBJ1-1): EAGVTQFPSHSVIEKGQTVTLRCDPISGHDNLYWYRRVMGKEIKFLLHFVKESKQDESGMPNNRFLAERTGGTYSTLKVQPAELEDSGVYFCASSRRFGTDRGRNTEAFFGQGTRLTVV.

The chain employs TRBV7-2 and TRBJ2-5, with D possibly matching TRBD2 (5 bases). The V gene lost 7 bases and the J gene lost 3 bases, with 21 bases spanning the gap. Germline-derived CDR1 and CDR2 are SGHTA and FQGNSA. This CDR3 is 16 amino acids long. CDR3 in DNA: TGTGCCAGCACCATCCAACTAGGCGTATTCAAAGAGACCCAGTACTTC. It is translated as CASTIQLGVFKETQYF.